The 21 T cell receptor beta chains presented below share a single source sample, sequenced in a study of OX40 agonist ivuxolimab in advanced cancers. Clones were read by immunoSEQ multiplex PCR, and TCRdb kept only the in-frame ones, dropping some. This table holds under 150,000 clones, approximately 94% found once. This specimen consisted of CD4+ or CD8+ T cells sorted from blood, obtained in a trial of the OX40 agonist ivuxolimab. These receptors were taken from an adult with an advanced solid tumor such as melanoma, head and neck, liver or kidney cancer.

This chain joins TRBV4-2 and TRBJ2-5; 9 bases map to TRBD2. This CDR3 has 17 amino acids. CDR1 and CDR2 (germline): LGHNA, YNFKEQ. V was pared by 8 bases and J by 1 base, with 14 bases of the junction left unmatched. As DNA, the CDR3 is TGTGCCAGCGGATCATCGGTGTCTAGCGGGATCCAAGAGACCCAGTACTTC. Protein: CASGSSVSSGIQETQYF.

V gene TRBV28 combines with J gene TRBJ2-7; 11 bases match TRBD1. V shed 6 bases and J 3 bases; nucleotides not matched to a gene: 4. There are 14 residues in the CDR3. Germline V gene lookup returns CDR1 MDHEN and CDR2 SYDVKM. The CDR3 DNA is TGTGCCAGCAGACGGACAGGGGGCCTCTACGAGCAGTACTTC. This sequence encodes CASRRTGGLYEQYF. Full variable domain (rest looked up from reference TRBV28 and TRBJ2-7): DVKVTQSSRYLVKRTGEKVFLECVQDMDHENMFWYRQDPGLGLRLIYFSYDVKMKEKGDIPEGYSVSREKKERFSLILESASTNQTSMYLCASRRTGGLYEQYFGPGTRLTVT.

The CDR3 DNA reads TGTGCCAGCAGCTTAGCGCCAGGGGGCGTTGAAAAACTGTTTTTT. Translation gives CASSLAPGGVEKLFF. J is TRBJ1-4 and V is TRBV11-1; TRBD1 matches at 8 bases. Germline-derived CDR1 and CDR2 are SGHAT and FQDESV (reference sequence). The CDR3 has 15 residues. The V gene end was trimmed by 0 bases and the J gene end by 7 bases; junction bases not matched to a gene: 4.

The rearrangement uses TRBV4-2 and TRBJ2-3, with 8 bases aligning to TRBD2. Germline V gives CDR1 LGHNA, CDR2 YNFKEQ. The CDR3 has 16 residues. Trimming cost V 0 bases and J 7 bases; bases outside gene matches: 9. As DNA, the CDR3 is TGTGCCAGCAGCCAAGATTTGACGGGAGGGACGAATACGCAGTATTTT. Amino acids: CASSQDLTGGTNTQYF.

The chain employs TRBV5-1 and TRBJ1-2; D is possibly TRBD1 (5 bases). The CDR3 is made up of 15 amino acids. V was cut by 3 bases and J by 4 bases, with 16 bases left in between. The germline V gene has CDR1 SGHRS and CDR2 YFSETQ. The CDR3 loop is CASSSLNQGIYGYTF. Here the CDR3 DNA reads TGCGCCAGCAGCTCGCTCAACCAGGGAATCTATGGCTACACCTTC.

The V gene is TRBV6-5, the J gene TRBJ2-5, with D possibly being TRBD1 (6 bases). Per germline, CDR1 MNHEY and CDR2 SVGAGI. V was cut by 6 bases and J by 5 bases, with 10 bases left in between. The CDR3 is made up of 12 amino acids. CDR3 protein: CASRAGEETQYF. As DNA, the CDR3 is TGTGCCAGCAGGGCAGGGGAGGAGACCCAGTACTTC.

The chain combines TRBV9 with TRBJ2-1; 8 bases agree with TRBD1. The CDR3 has 17 residues. The ends lost 0 bases at V and 7 bases at J; junction bases unmatched: 12. Germline loops: CDR1 SGDLS, CDR2 YYNGEE. DNA for the CDR3: TGTGCCAGCAGCGTAGCGTCGATAGCAGGGGGCTTGAATGAGCAGTTCTTC. Protein sequence: CASSVASIAGGLNEQFF.

This rearrangement joins TRBV7-8 to TRBJ2-1; unclear D gene. Germline V gives CDR1 SGHVS, CDR2 FQNEAQ. Trimming removed 8 bases at V and 7 bases at J, with 6 bases between. This CDR3 is 10 amino acids long. The CDR3 DNA is TGTGCCAGCGCCTCGAATGAGCAGTTCTTC. It specifies CASASNEQFF.

This rearrangement joins TRBV9 to TRBJ1-2; 7 positions agree with TRBD1. The CDR3 loop spans 14 amino acids. V shed 2 bases, J shed 2 bases, and the junction held 3 bases outside the gene matches. Germline CDR1 reads SGDLS; CDR2 reads YYNGEE. The CDR3: CASSVLTGNYGYTF. CDR3 sequence (DNA): TGTGCCAGCAGCGTCCTGACAGGGAACTATGGCTACACCTTC.

Comments on this clone: Germline is not matched at one junction end, which may reflect a read error. The rearrangement joins TRBV18 to TRBJ2-2; no reliable D call. This CDR3 is 13 amino acids long. Germline V gives CDR1 KGHSH, CDR2 LQKENI. CDR3 sequence (DNA): TGTGCCAGCTCACCACAGAACGCCGGGGAGCTGTTTTTT. Translated: CASSPQNAGELFF.

V gene TRBV5-4 combines with J gene TRBJ1-1; 7 positions agree with TRBD1. Germline assignment: CDR1 SGHNT and CDR2 YYREEE (reference sequence). The J segment lost 1 base and the V segment lost 5 bases, leaving 8 bases of the junction unmatched. CDR3 size: 15 residues. The CDR3 region is CASSFGGQRNTEAFF. CDR3 in DNA: TGTGCCAGCAGTTTCGGGGGACAGAGGAACACTGAAGCTTTCTTT.

This chain uses TRBV7-8 with TRBJ2-7; possible D gene TRBD1, 6 bases. The CDR3 has 12 residues. V dropped 2 bases and J dropped 4 bases, with 6 bases sitting between them. CDR1 is SGHVS, CDR2 FQNEAQ, per germline. The CDR3 sequence: CASSLTGYEQYF. CDR3 bases: TGTGCCAGCAGCTTAACAGGGTACGAGCAGTACTTC.

The rearrangement joins TRBV9 to TRBJ2-2; D ambiguous. V dropped 2 bases and J dropped 4 bases, with 12 bases sitting between them. CDR1 is SGDLS and CDR2 is YYNGEE in the germline V gene. The CDR3 is made up of 15 amino acids. CDR3 region: CASSVDVTGTGELFF. CDR3 bases: TGTGCCAGCAGCGTCGACGTAACGGGCACCGGGGAGCTGTTTTTT.

The V and J genes are TRBV5-1 and TRBJ1-2; the match to TRBD1 covers 9 bases. Germline-derived CDR1 and CDR2 are SGHRS and YFSETQ. Trimming cost V 4 bases and J 4 bases; bases outside gene matches: 11. The CDR3 length is 16 residues. DNA of the CDR3: TGCGCCAGCAGCCGCGCTGTGGGACAGGGCGGCTATGGCTACACCTTC. This sequence encodes CASSRAVGQGGYGYTF.

This chain connects TRBV14 to TRBJ2-7; D is possibly TRBD2 (5 bases). CDR3 size: 14 residues. V lost 1 base, J lost 9 bases, and 16 bases lay in between. The germline V gene has CDR1 SGHDN and CDR2 FVKESK. CDR3 protein: CASSQGVGGVGQYF. As DNA, the CDR3 is TGTGCCAGCAGCCAAGGGGTAGGAGGCGTCGGGCAGTACTTC.

The chain uses TRBV6-1 and TRBJ1-3; perhaps TRBD1 as D (6 bases). Germline-derived CDR1 and CDR2 are MNHNS and SASEGT. Between the trimmed V and J ends, which lost 8 bases and 1 base, there was a span of 12 bases. The CDR3 is made up of 14 amino acids. The CDR3 region has the DNA TGTGCCAGCCAGCGGGACAAATCTGGAAACACCATATATTTT. Its protein product is CASQRDKSGNTIYF.

The rearrangement links TRBV5-1 to TRBJ1-4, with D possibly being TRBD1 (5 bases). Germline V lookup: CDR1 SGHRS, CDR2 YFSETQ. V lost 2 bases and J 4 bases, leaving 12 bases between the germline ends. This CDR3 has 15 residues. The chain's CDR3 is CASSFLQGVNEKLFF. The DNA of the CDR3 is TGCGCCAGCAGCTTCCTCCAGGGAGTTAATGAAAAACTGTTTTTT.

The J gene is TRBJ1-1, the V gene TRBV6-1; maybe TRBD1 (5 bases). Per germline, CDR1 MNHNS and CDR2 SASEGT. Trimming removed 2 bases at V and 6 bases at J, with 13 bases between. This CDR3 has 14 amino acids. CDR3 coding DNA: TGTGCCAGCAGTGAACTGGGGATAGGGGCTGAAGCTTTCTTT. This gives the protein CASSELGIGAEAFF.

The chain couples TRBV5-4 to TRBJ1-1, with 7 bases fitting TRBD1. Germline CDR1 reads SGHNT; CDR2 reads YYREEE (reference sequence). V dropped 3 bases and J dropped 7; count of bases not matched to a gene: 12. The length of the CDR3 is 15 residues. CDR3 region: CASSWNTGNRGEAFF. CDR3 coding DNA: TGTGCCAGCAGCTGGAATACAGGCAACAGGGGTGAAGCTTTCTTT.

The rearrangement joins TRBV28 to TRBJ2-2; D unresolved. Germline V gene data show CDR1 as MDHEN and CDR2 as SYDVKM. The CDR3 sequence is 15 residues long. V was trimmed by 2 bases and J by 0 bases, leaving 7 bases between them. The DNA of the CDR3 is TGTGCCAGCAGTTTACTCTGGACGAACACCGGGGAGCTGTTTTTT. Translation: CASSLLWTNTGELFF.

This chain connects TRBV4-1 to TRBJ1-6; 7 nucleotides agree with TRBD1. Germline trimming cut 5 bases from V and 3 bases from J; bases unmatched to any gene: 7. This CDR3 is 16 amino acids long. The germline V gene encodes CDR1 MGHRA and CDR2 YSYEKL. CDR3 residues: CASSWGQSGYNSPLHF. The CDR3 coding sequence is TGCGCCAGCAGCTGGGGACAGTCGGGCTATAATTCACCCCTCCACTTT.